This entry concerns a single T cell receptor (beta chain). Its antigen is not identified. The sample originates from a study of cytomegalovirus exposure and HLA in healthy donors. PCR primers comprised 60 Vbeta and 13 Jbeta primers. Some clones are missing from TCRdb's copy, which holds only in-frame ones; the method was immunoSEQ multiplex PCR. This table has about 110,000 clones, around 88% appearing once. This CDR3 comprises 13 residues. The V end was cut by 3 bases, the J end by 6 bases, with 9 bases between. Per germline, CDR1 MNHEY and CDR2 SVGAGI. Study results and limitations: The classifier reportedly diagnosed cytomegalovirus status with high sensitivity and specificity.

The V gene is TRBV6-5, the J gene TRBJ1-5; D is undetermined. The clonotype originates from a man aged 40-49 years in good health and CMV-seronegative. The specimen was PBMCs. CDR3 bases: TGTGCCAGCAGTTATATGCCAGGTCAGCCCCAGCATTTT. Its translation is CASSYMPGQPQHF.